This is a list of T cell receptor beta chains from one sample in a study of T cell responses to AZD1222 COVID-19 vaccine. Measured with immunoSEQ multiplex PCR; TCRdb has only the in-frame clones, and not every one. The sample records 150,000 to 200,000 clones, about 89% being singletons. Sequenced here: peripheral blood, sampled on day 0 of AZD1222 vaccination. Receptors were obtained from an adult in good health. CDR3s include the opening cysteine and the closing phenylalanine or tryptophan. A D gene is named only where the DNA matches it firmly. Not every row has a clone size; where given, it reads once, few, many or a size class.

v_call	d_call	clone_size	j_call	cdr3_nt	cdr3_aa
TRBV5-5	TRBD1	-	TRBJ1-3	TGTGCCAGCAGCTTGGGACAGGGCTTCTCTGGAAACACCATATATTTT	CASSLGQGFSGNTIYF
TRBV7-2	-	-	TRBJ1-1	TGTGCCAGCAGCTTCTACACTGAAGCTTTCTTT	CASSFYTEAFF
TRBV28	TRBD1	few	TRBJ2-7	TGTGCCAGCAGCTCCAGGCGGCCGGGACAGGGCTACGAGCAGTACTTC	CASSSRRPGQGYEQYF
TRBV3-1/TRBV3-2	-	-	TRBJ1-2	TGTGCCAGCAGCCAAGGTAACCGACGTAACTATGGCTACACCTTC	CASSQGNRRNYGYTF
TRBV27	TRBD2	once	TRBJ2-1	TGTGCCAGCAGTCCGAGGACTAGCGGGAGTAATGAGCAGTTCTTC	CASSPRTSGSNEQFF
TRBV7-9	-	-	TRBJ2-3	TGTGCCAGCAGCTTAGAGGGGTTAACAGATACGCAGTATTTT	CASSLEGLTDTQYF
TRBV2	-	once	TRBJ2-3	TGTGCCAGCAGTGAAGCAGATACGCAGTATTTT	CASSEADTQYF
TRBV19	-	-	TRBJ1-1	TGTGCCAGTAGTATTGGAGGCCACCGGGGGTCCACTGAAGCTTTCTTT	CASSIGGHRGSTEAFF
TRBV12-3/TRBV12-4	-	-	TRBJ1-2	TGTGCCAGCAGTTTATGGGGGGGTGATGGCTACACCTTC	CASSLWGGDGYTF
TRBV19	TRBD1	once	TRBJ1-2	TGTGCCAGTAGTACCTGGAGGACAGGGGATGGCTACACCTTC	CASSTWRTGDGYTF
TRBV2	TRBD2	once	TRBJ2-2	TGTGCCAGCAGTGCGGGGGGTAAGACCGGGGAGCTGTTTTTT	CASSAGGKTGELFF
TRBV3-1/TRBV3-2	-	-	TRBJ2-1	TGTGCCAGCAGCCAAGGTCCGGGGGAGCAGTTCTTC	CASSQGPGEQFF
TRBV30	TRBD1	-	TRBJ1-5	TGTGCCTGGGGACAGGGTTGGCAGCCCCAGCATTTT	CAWGQGWQPQHF
TRBV24-1	TRBD1	-	TRBJ1-5	TGTGCCACCGGACAGGGAGTCGGGCCCCAGCATTTT	CATGQGVGPQHF
TRBV7-2	-	-	TRBJ1-2	TGTGCCAGCAGCTTAGGTAATCAGTGGAATGGCTACACCTTC	CASSLGNQWNGYTF
TRBV28	TRBD1	-	TRBJ1-5	TGTGCCAGCAGTCGGGACAGCGTAGCTCGGCCCCAGCATTTT	CASSRDSVARPQHF
TRBV24-1	-	-	TRBJ1-1	TGTGCCACCAGTGATTCTACCAGGGGCCAGAACACTGAAGCTTTCTTT	CATSDSTRGQNTEAFF
TRBV6-2/TRBV6-3	TRBD2	once	TRBJ2-3	TGTGCCAGCAGCCGTAGCGGGAGGGTTAGCACAGATACGCAGTATTTT	CASSRSGRVSTDTQYF